The next 20 T cell receptor beta chains were all read from a single sample in a study of radiotherapy plus CTLA-4 blockade in lung cancer (dated by TCRdb to 2016 to 2018). Library preparation was by the immunoSEQ multiplex PCR assay. The source is immuneACCESS, and TCRdb retained only in-frame sequences with V and J called. Part of the clones is not carried over; for the studies checked, unresolved V genes explain less than half of this, and the remainder is unexplained. This sample has roughly 86,000 clones in its table, and roughly four fifths of those were observed once. The ten largest clones add up to 0.75% to 0.95% of the sample. The input for sequencing was peripheral blood, taken from a patient treated with radiotherapy plus ipilimumab. These receptors all come from a human donor with non-small cell lung cancer who had stable disease on radiotherapy plus ipilimumab.

This clone has only one observation. This chain joins TRBV2 and TRBJ1-5; 10 positions match TRBD1. CDR3 length equals 16 residues. Unmatched junction bases numbered 6, after V lost 5 bases and J lost 2 bases. CDR1 and CDR2 (germline): SNHLY, FYNNEI. As DNA, the CDR3 is TGTGCCAGCAGTATGGACAGGGGGTCAGGCAATCAGCCCCAGCATTTT. Encoded protein: CASSMDRGSGNQPQHF.

J is TRBJ1-3 and V is TRBV6-5, with TRBD1 matching 9 bases. J was trimmed by 1 base and V by 4 bases; bases with no gene match: 5. The CDR3 is made up of 16 amino acids. The germline CDR1 and CDR2 sequences are MNHEY and SVGAGI. The chain's CDR3 is CASSLQGAQSGNTIYF. Written as DNA, the CDR3 is TGTGCCAGCAGTTTACAGGGGGCACAGTCTGGAAACACCATATATTTT.

The J gene is TRBJ2-1, the V gene TRBV5-6; 8 nucleotides match TRBD1. The germline CDR1 and CDR2 sequences are SGHDT and YYEEEE. Germline trimming cut 4 bases from V and 3 bases from J; bases unmatched to any gene: 3. The length of the CDR3 is 14 residues. The CDR3 region is CASSVTGVYNEQFF. Written as DNA, the CDR3 is TGTGCCAGCAGCGTGACAGGGGTCTACAATGAGCAGTTCTTC.

The chain employs TRBV2 and TRBJ2-2, with TRBD2 matching over 11 bases. Germline V gene sequence: CDR1 SNHLY, CDR2 FYNNEI. The junction had 20 bases not matched to a gene; V was cut back by 6 bases and J by 2 bases. The CDR3 has 21 amino acids. The CDR3 spells CASRIAPSGGLAELNTGELFF. DNA of the CDR3: TGTGCCAGCAGAATTGCCCCTTCAGGGGGACTAGCGGAACTAAACACCGGGGAGCTGTTTTTT.

The J gene is TRBJ2-2, the V gene TRBV11-3; possible D gene TRBD1, 5 bases. Per the germline V gene, CDR1 is SGHNT and CDR2 is YENEEA. The ends were cut back, 5 bases at V and 8 bases at J, with 12 bases in the middle. This CDR3 comprises 13 residues. The chain's CDR3 is CASSELRAGELFF. CDR3 coding DNA: TGTGCCAGCAGCGAACTCAGGGCTGGGGAGCTGTTTTTT.

This clone was observed a few times. This chain links TRBV5-4 with TRBJ1-2, with D perhaps TRBD1 (5 bases). This CDR3 is 15 amino acids long. CDR1 SGHNT and CDR2 YYREEE come from the germline V gene (reference sequence). Trimming pared 0 bases from V and 6 bases from J, leaving 15 bases between. The CDR3 sequence: CASSLVGARSDGYTF. The CDR3 region has the DNA TGTGCCAGCAGCTTGGTAGGGGCGAGGAGTGATGGCTACACCTTC. The variable domain in full, completed from reference TRBV5-4 and TRBJ1-2, reads ETGVTQSPTHLIKTRGQQVTLRCSSQSGHNTVSWYQQALGQGPQFIFQYYREEENGRGNFPPRFSGLQFPNYSSELNVNALELDDSALYLCASSLVGARSDGYTFGSGTRLTVV.

CDR3 coding DNA: TGTGCCAGCAGTGAGGGGCGCGTCTATGGCTACACCTTC. Amino acid sequence: CASSEGRVYGYTF. The chain has TRBV2 and TRBJ1-2, with D tentatively TRBD1 (5 bases). The CDR3 is made up of 13 amino acids. Per the germline V gene, CDR1 is SNHLY and CDR2 is FYNNEI. V gave up 3 bases and J gave up 4 bases, with 9 bases separating them.

The chain joins TRBV6-1 to TRBJ1-1, with D possibly TRBD1 on 5 matching bases. This CDR3 comprises 15 residues. Trimming took off 4 bases at V and 2 bases at J, with 14 bases between the two ends. Germline V gene lookup returns CDR1 MNHNS and CDR2 SASEGT. Here the CDR3 DNA reads TGTGCCAGCAGTGGACTGAGACAGCCTAACACTGAAGCTTTCTTT. As protein: CASSGLRQPNTEAFF.

The rearrangement links TRBV7-8 to TRBJ2-3, with D possibly being TRBD1 (5 bases). V lost 5 bases, J lost 0 bases, and 12 bases lay in between. The CDR3 extends over 15 amino acids. Per germline, CDR1 SGHVS and CDR2 FQNEAQ. The CDR3 nucleotides read TGTGCCAGCAGCCCCAGGGTTATTAGCACAGATACGCAGTATTTT. This encodes CASSPRVISTDTQYF. Complete variable domain (other parts from reference TRBV7-8 and TRBJ2-3): GAGVSQSPRYKVAKRGQDVALRCDPISGHVSLFWYQQALGQGPEFLTYFQNEAQLDKSGLPSDRFFAERPEGSVSTLKIQRTQQEDSAVYLCASSPRVISTDTQYFGPGTRLTVL.

The gene calls are TRBV2 and TRBJ1-2; 11 bases align to TRBD1. With V trimmed by 6 bases and J by 7 bases, 4 bases remained unmatched. Looked up from germline, CDR1 is SNHLY and CDR2 is FYNNEI. The CDR3 is made up of 13 amino acids. CDR3: CASRPGTGGGYTF. The CDR3 DNA reads as TGTGCCAGCAGACCCGGGACAGGGGGTGGCTACACCTTC.

The J gene is TRBJ1-3, the V gene TRBV7-9; perhaps TRBD1 as D (6 bases). CDR3 length equals 15 residues. V gave up 5 bases and J gave up 4 bases, with 15 bases separating them. Germline values: CDR1 SEHNR, CDR2 FQNEAQ (reference sequence). DNA for the CDR3: TGTGCCAGCAGCCTTACCCAGGGGACCGGAAACACCATATATTTT. It yields the protein CASSLTQGTGNTIYF.

This chain links TRBV27 with TRBJ2-5; D not resolved. The CDR3 is 13 amino acids. Trimming removed 3 bases at V and 2 bases at J, with 7 bases between. Germline CDR1 reads MNHEY; CDR2 reads SMNVEV (reference sequence). This chain's CDR3 is CASSFGKQETQYF. The CDR3 DNA reads TGTGCCAGCAGTTTTGGGAAACAAGAGACCCAGTACTTC.

The V call is TRBV28, the J call TRBJ2-1, with 12 bases fitting TRBD1. The CDR3 runs to 16 residues. Germline V CDR1 and CDR2: MDHEN, SYDVKM. V shed 5 bases, J shed 10 bases, and the junction held 12 bases outside the gene matches. This CDR3 is CASSVIRDRGRREQFF. The CDR3 DNA sequence: TGTGCCAGCAGTGTAATCAGGGACAGGGGGCGACGGGAGCAGTTCTTC.

This clone was seen just once. This chain connects TRBV18 to TRBJ1-1; tentatively, D is TRBD1 (5 bases). The germline V gene has CDR1 KGHSH and CDR2 LQKENI. The length of the CDR3 is 12 residues. Trimming shortened V by 1 base and J by 6 bases, and 6 bases separated the two germline ends. The CDR3 region has the DNA TGTGCCAGCTCACCACAGGGACCTGAAGCTTTCTTT. Translated, it gives CASSPQGPEAFF.

The gene calls are TRBV7-9 and TRBJ1-2, with D possibly being TRBD1 (5 bases). The CDR3 consists of 15 residues. Germline CDR1 and CDR2: SEHNR and FQNEAQ (reference sequence). V was pared by 1 base and J by 1 base, with 10 bases between. CDR3 loop: CASSLVAGYNYGYTF. The CDR3 DNA follows: TGTGCCAGCAGCTTAGTGGCAGGGTATAACTATGGCTACACCTTC.

The J gene is TRBJ1-1, the V gene TRBV5-1; 8 bases align to TRBD1. Trimming removed 3 bases from V and 1 base from J; junction bases left unmatched: 5. This CDR3 has 15 residues. CDR1 is SGHRS and CDR2 is YFSETQ in the germline V gene. In nucleotides, the CDR3 is TGCGCCAGCAGCTCTACCGGGACAGGGAACACTGAAGCTTTCTTT. It translates to CASSSTGTGNTEAFF.

In DNA form, the CDR3 reads TGTGCCAGCAGCCCAACGACGACAGGGGCGAACACCGGGGAGCTGTTTTTT. Translating gives CASSPTTTGANTGELFF. V usage is TRBV5-5 and J usage is TRBJ2-2; 8 bases match TRBD1. This CDR3 contains 17 residues. J lost 0 bases, V lost 4 bases, and 8 bases had no gene match. From germline, CDR1 is SGHKS and CDR2 YYEKEE (reference sequence).

V is TRBV30 and J is TRBJ2-1; D is ambiguous. This CDR3 is 13 amino acids long. V gave up 5 bases and J gave up 5 bases, with 13 bases separating them. Germline V gene data show CDR1 as GTSNPN and CDR2 as SVGIG (reference sequence). The chain's CDR3 is CAWYRLPNNEQFF. The CDR3 coding sequence is TGTGCCTGGTATCGGCTACCTAACAATGAGCAGTTCTTC. Combining the CDR3 with reference TRBV30 and TRBJ2-1 gives the whole variable domain SQTIHQWPATLVQPVGSPLSLECTVEGTSNPNLYWYRQAAGRGLQLLFYSVGIGQISSEVPQNLSASRPQDRQFILSSKKLLLSDSGFYLCAWYRLPNNEQFFGPGTRLTVL.

The gene calls are TRBV7-9 and TRBJ2-5; D gene uncertain. The V and J ends lost 0 bases and 5 bases respectively, with 10 bases between them. The CDR3 length is 14 residues. Germline CDR1 SEHNR, CDR2 FQNEAQ (reference sequence). DNA of the CDR3: TGTGCCAGCAGCTTAGCGGATGAGTGGGAGACCCAGTACTTC. Protein: CASSLADEWETQYF.

The J gene is TRBJ2-1, the V gene TRBV10-1; D might be TRBD1 (6 bases). Germline V CDR1 and CDR2: WNHNN, SYGVQD (reference sequence). This CDR3 comprises 17 residues. V dropped 2 bases and J dropped 4 bases, with 18 bases sitting between them. This chain's CDR3 is CASSETRGPPVYNEQFF. CDR3 coding DNA: TGCGCCAGCAGTGAGACCAGGGGACCACCCGTTTACAATGAGCAGTTCTTC.